This TCR beta chain is drawn from a study of T-cell memory formation after mild COVID-19. Study findings and constraints: Clones that got smaller from day 15 to 85 had even CD4/CD8, while clones growing later tipped toward CD4+. Pre-infection memory contained some responding clones, which suggested that cross-reactive memory had joined.

TCRdb reprocessed the 5' RACE reads via MiXCR and lists one record per CDR3 protein. This table holds more than 250,000 distinct CDR3 sequences, 15% to 20% found once. This clonotype was detected a few times. Its antigen is unidentified. The germline gives CDR1 MDHEN, CDR2 SYDVKM. V was trimmed by 7 bases and J by 4 bases, leaving 13 bases between them. The CDR3 consists of 13 residues. The chain carries TRBV28 and TRBJ1-2; D may be TRBD1 (5 bases). Source material: PBMCs or a T cell subset sorted from them (not recorded which). The clonotype was recovered from a young man who had mild COVID-19 (a few samples of this study predate the infection). Cell type and time point are not known. CDR3 DNA sequence: TGTGCCAGCACTCTCGGGGGATTCTATGGCTACACCTTC. Its protein is CASTLGGFYGYTF.